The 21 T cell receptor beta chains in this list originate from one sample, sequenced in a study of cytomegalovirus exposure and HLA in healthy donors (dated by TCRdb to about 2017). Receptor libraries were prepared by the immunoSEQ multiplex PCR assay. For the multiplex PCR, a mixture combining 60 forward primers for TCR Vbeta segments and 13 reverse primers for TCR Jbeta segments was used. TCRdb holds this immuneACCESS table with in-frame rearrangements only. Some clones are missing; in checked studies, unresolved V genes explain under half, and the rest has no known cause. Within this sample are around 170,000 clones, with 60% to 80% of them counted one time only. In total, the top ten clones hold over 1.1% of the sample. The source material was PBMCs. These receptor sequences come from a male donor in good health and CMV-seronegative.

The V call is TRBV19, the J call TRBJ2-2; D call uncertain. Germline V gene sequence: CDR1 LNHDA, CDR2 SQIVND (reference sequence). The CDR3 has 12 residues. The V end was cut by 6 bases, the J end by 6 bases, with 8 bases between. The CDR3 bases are TGTGCCAGTAGCTATCTTTCCGGGGAGCTGTTTTTT. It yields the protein CASSYLSGELFF.

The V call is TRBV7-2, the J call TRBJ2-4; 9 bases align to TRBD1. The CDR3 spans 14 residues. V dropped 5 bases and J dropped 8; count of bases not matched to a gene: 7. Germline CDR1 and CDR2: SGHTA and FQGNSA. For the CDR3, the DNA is TGTGCCAGCAGCATGGGACAGGGCGAGTACATTCAGTACTTC. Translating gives CASSMGQGEYIQYF.

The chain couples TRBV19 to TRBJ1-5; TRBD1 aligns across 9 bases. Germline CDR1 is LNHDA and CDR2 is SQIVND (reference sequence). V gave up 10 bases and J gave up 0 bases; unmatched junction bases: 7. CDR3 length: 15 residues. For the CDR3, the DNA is TGTGCCACAAGGGACAGGGTTAATAGCAATCAGCCCCAGCATTTT. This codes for CATRDRVNSNQPQHF.

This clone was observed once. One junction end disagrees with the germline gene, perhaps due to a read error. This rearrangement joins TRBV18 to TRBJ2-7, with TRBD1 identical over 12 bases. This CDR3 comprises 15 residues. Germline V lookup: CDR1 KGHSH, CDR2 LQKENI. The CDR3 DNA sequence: TGTGCCACCCGCCTCGGGACAGGGGGCTCCGACGAGCAGTACTTC. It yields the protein CATRLGTGGSDEQYF.

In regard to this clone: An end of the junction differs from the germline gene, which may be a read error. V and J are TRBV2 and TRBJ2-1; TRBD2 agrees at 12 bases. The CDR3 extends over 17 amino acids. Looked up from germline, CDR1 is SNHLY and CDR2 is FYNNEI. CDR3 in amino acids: CASSEETSGGTDNEQFF. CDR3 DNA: TGTGCCAGCAGCGAAGAGACTAGCGGGGGCACTGACAATGAGCAGTTCTTC.

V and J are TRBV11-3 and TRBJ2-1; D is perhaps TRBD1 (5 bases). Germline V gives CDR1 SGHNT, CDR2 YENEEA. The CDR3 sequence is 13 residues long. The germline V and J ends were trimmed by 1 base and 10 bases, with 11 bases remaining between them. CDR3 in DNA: TGTGCCAGCAGCTTAGGAACAGGTTCCGAGCAGTTCTTC. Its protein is CASSLGTGSEQFF.

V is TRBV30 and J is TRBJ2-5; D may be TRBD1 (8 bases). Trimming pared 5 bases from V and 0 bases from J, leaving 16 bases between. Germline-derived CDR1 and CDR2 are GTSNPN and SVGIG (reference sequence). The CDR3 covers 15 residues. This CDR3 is CAWGRGQANQETQYF. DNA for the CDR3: TGTGCCTGGGGGAGGGGACAGGCAAACCAAGAGACCCAGTACTTC.

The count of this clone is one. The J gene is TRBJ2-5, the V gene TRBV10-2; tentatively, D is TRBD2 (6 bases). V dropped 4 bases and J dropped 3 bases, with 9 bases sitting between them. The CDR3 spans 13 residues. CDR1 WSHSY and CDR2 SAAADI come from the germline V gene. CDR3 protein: CASSAPGEETQYF. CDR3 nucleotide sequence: TGCGCCAGCAGTGCCCCGGGAGAAGAGACCCAGTACTTC.

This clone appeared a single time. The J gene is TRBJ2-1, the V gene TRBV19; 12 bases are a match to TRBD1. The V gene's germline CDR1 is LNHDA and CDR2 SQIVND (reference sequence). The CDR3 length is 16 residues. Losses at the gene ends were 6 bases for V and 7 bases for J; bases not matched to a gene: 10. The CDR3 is CASSQPGQGARNEQFF. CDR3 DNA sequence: TGTGCCAGTAGCCAACCGGGACAGGGGGCGCGGAATGAGCAGTTCTTC.

This chain's CDR3 is CASRGAGETQYF. The DNA for the CDR3 is TGTGCCAGCAGGGGGGCCGGGGAGACCCAGTACTTC. V is TRBV7-9 and J is TRBJ2-5, with D perhaps TRBD1 (6 bases). CDR1 and CDR2 from the germline V gene are SEHNR and FQNEAQ (reference sequence). V shed 6 bases and J shed 5 bases, with 10 bases lying between them. The CDR3 has 12 amino acids.

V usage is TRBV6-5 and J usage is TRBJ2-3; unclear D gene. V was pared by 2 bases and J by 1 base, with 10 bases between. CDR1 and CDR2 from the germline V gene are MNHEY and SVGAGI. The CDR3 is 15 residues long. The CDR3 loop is CASSYRRSGTDTQYF. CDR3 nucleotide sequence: TGTGCCAGCAGTTACCGGCGGTCTGGCACAGATACGCAGTATTTT.

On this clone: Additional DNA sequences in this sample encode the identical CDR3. The CDR3 sequence is CASSGQGAPYEQYF. CDR3 in DNA: TGTGCCAGCAGCGGACAGGGGGCCCCCTACGAGCAGTACTTC. This chain connects TRBV7-2 to TRBJ2-7; 11 bases align to TRBD1. Germline V lookup: CDR1 SGHTA, CDR2 FQGNSA. With 5 bases clipped from V and 2 bases from J, the junction kept 2 bases outside the gene matches. This CDR3 is 14 amino acids long.

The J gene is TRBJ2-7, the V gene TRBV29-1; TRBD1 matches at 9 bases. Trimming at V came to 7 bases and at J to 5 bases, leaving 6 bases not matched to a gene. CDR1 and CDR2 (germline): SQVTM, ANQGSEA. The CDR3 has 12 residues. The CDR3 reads CSGGHRGHEQYF. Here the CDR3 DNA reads TGCAGCGGTGGGCACAGGGGGCACGAGCAGTACTTC.

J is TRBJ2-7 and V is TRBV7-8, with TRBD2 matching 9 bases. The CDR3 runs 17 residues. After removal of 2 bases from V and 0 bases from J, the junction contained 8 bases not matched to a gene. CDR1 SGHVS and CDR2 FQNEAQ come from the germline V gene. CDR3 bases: TGTGCCAGCAGCTTATCCCTCGGACTAGCGAACTCCTACGAGCAGTACTTC. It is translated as CASSLSLGLANSYEQYF.

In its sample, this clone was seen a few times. The CDR3 region has the DNA TGTGCCAGTACCCAGGCCGGGACACCCACCGGGGAGCTGTTTTTT. Amino acids: CASTQAGTPTGELFF. The V call is TRBV2, the J call TRBJ2-2, with a weak D call TRBD1 (6 bases). Germline values: CDR1 SNHLY, CDR2 FYNNEI. The CDR3 covers 15 residues. V was trimmed by 9 bases and J by 4 bases, leaving 18 bases between them.

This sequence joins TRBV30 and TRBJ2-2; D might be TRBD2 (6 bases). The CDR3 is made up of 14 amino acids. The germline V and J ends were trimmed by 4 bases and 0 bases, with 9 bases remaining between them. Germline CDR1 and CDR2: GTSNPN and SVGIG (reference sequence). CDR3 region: CAWTWRANTGELFF. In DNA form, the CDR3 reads TGTGCCTGGACCTGGAGGGCGAACACCGGGGAGCTGTTTTTT. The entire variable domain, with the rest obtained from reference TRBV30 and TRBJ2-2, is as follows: SQTIHQWPATLVQPVGSPLSLECTVEGTSNPNLYWYRQAAGRGLQLLFYSVGIGQISSEVPQNLSASRPQDRQFILSSKKLLLSDSGFYLCAWTWRANTGELFFGEGSRLTVL.

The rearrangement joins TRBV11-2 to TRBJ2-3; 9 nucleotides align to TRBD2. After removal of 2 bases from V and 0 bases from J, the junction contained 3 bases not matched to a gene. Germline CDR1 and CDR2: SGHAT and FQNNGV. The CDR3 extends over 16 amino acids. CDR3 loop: CASSLSAGGSTDTQYF. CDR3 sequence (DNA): TGTGCCAGCAGCTTAAGTGCGGGAGGGAGCACAGATACGCAGTATTTT.

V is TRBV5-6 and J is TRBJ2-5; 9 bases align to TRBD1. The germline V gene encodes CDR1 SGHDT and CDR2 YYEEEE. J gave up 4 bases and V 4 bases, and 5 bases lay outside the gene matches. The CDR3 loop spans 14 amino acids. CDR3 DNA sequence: TGTGCCAGCAGCCATCCGACAGGGGGAGAGACCCAGTACTTC. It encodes CASSHPTGGETQYF.

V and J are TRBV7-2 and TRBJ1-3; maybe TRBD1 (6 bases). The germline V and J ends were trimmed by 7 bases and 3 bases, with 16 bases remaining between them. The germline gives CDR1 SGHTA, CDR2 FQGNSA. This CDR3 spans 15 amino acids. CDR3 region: CASTRQAAYGNTIYF. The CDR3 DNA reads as TGTGCCAGCACCCGACAGGCGGCGTATGGAAACACCATATATTTT.

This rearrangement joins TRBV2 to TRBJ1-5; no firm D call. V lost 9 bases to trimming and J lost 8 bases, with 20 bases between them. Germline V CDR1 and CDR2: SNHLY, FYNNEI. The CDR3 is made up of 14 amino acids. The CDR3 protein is CASSQGPRQEPQHF. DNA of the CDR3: TGTGCCAGTAGTCAAGGACCCCGTCAGGAGCCCCAGCATTTT.

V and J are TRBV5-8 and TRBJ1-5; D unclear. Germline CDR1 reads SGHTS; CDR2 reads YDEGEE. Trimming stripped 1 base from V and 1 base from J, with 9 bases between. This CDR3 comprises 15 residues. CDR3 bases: TGTGCCAGCAGCTTGCTAGGAATGAGCAATCAGCCCCAGCATTTT. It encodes CASSLLGMSNQPQHF.